The clone carrying this T cell receptor beta chain has more than one count but fewer than ten. The record originates from a study of blood T cell repertoires in COVID-19. Study at large: Samples taken during acute and convalescent COVID-19 were collected in the United States, Italy and Spain.

The data were produced by immunoSEQ multiplex PCR, yet TCRdb's version contains in-frame clones alone and is incomplete. Here the sample spans some 200,000 clones, around 90% being singletons. Germline loops: CDR1 SGHNT, CDR2 YENEEA. V lost 5 bases and J lost 4, with 15 bases in between. CDR3 length: 14 amino acids. Living in about two dozen US areas, the participants were between roughly 18 and 90 years of age. Which cohort a participant joined came from the clinical history participants gave. What the recovered Cohort 3 donors had was two negative PCRs, clearance, or symptom resolution. The receptor's source is a woman in her 30s who had recovered from COVID-19. The chain links TRBV11-3 to TRBJ2-7, with D maybe TRBD1 (6 bases). Sequences were obtained from PBMCs or T cells enriched from blood (not recorded which). CDR3 sequence reads: CASSPLGQPYEQYF. CDR3 sequence (DNA): TGTGCCAGCAGCCCGCTCGGACAGCCATACGAGCAGTACTTC.